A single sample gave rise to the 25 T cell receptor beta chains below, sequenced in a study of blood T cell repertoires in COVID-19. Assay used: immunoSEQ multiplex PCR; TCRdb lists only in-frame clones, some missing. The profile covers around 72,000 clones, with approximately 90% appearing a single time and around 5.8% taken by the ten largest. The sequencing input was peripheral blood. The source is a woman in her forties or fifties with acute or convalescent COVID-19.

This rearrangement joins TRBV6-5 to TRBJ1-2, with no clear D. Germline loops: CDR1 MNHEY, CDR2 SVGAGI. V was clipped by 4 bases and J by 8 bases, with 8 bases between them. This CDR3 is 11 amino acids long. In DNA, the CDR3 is TGTGCCAGCAGTTCGAAGCGCGGCTACACCTTC. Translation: CASSSKRGYTF.

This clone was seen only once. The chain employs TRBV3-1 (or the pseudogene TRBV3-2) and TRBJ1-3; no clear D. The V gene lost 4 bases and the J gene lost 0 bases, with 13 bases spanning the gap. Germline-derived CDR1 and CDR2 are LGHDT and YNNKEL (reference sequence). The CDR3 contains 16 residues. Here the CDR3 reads CASSPSSGTSGNTIYF. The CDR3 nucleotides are TGTGCCAGCAGCCCGTCCTCGGGAACCTCTGGAAACACCATATATTTT.

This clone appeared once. The CDR3 loop reads CASSLLELNTEAFF. The CDR3 DNA sequence: TGTGCCAGCAGCTTGCTGGAGTTGAACACTGAAGCTTTCTTT. The rearrangement uses TRBV7-3 and TRBJ1-1; D unclear. There are 14 residues in the CDR3. The ends were cut back, 3 bases at V and 0 bases at J, with 8 bases in the middle. Germline V gives CDR1 SGHTA, CDR2 FQGTGA.

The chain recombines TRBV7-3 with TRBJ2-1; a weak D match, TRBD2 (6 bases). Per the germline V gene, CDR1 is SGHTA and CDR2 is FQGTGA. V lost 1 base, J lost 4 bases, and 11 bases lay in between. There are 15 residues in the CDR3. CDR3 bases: TGTGCCAGCAGCTTAAGCGGGGACCATTACAATGAGCAGTTCTTC. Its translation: CASSLSGDHYNEQFF.

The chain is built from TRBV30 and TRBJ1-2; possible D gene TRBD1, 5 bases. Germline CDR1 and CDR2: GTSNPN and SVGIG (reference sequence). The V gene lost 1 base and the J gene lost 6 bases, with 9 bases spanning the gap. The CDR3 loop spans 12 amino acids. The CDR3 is CAWSDRPDGYTF. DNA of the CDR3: TGTGCCTGGAGTGACAGGCCCGATGGCTACACCTTC.

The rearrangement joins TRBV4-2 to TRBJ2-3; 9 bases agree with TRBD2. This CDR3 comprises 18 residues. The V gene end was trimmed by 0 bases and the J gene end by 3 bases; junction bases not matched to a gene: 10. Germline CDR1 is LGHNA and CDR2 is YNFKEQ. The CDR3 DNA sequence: TGTGCCAGCAGCCAAGAAACGCGGGGGGGCTTAGTAACAGATACGCAGTATTTT. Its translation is CASSQETRGGLVTDTQYF.

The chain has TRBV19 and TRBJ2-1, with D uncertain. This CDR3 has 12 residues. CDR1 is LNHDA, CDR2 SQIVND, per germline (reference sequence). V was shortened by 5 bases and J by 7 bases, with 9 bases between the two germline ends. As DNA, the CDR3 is TGTGCCAGTAGTCCCTACGGGAATGAGCAGTTCTTC. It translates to CASSPYGNEQFF.

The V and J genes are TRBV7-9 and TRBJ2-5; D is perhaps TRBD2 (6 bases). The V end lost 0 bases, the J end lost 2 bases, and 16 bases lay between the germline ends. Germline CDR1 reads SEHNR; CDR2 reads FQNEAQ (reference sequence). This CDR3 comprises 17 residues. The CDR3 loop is CASSLAMGGVGQETQYF. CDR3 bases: TGTGCCAGCAGCTTAGCGATGGGCGGGGTCGGGCAAGAGACCCAGTACTTC.

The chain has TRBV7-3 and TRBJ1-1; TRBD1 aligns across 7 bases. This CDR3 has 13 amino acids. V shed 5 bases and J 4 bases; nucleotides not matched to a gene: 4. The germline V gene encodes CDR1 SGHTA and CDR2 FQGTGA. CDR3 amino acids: CASSPTGSTEAFF. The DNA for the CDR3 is TGTGCCAGCAGCCCGACAGGGTCCACTGAAGCTTTCTTT.

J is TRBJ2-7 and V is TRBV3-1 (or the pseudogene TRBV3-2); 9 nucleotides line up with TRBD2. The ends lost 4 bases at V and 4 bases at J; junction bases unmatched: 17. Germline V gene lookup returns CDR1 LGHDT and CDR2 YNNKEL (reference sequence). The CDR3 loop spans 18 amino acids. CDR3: CASSLYPGLAGDPYEQYF. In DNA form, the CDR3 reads TGTGCCAGCAGCCTCTACCCGGGACTAGCCGGAGATCCTTACGAGCAGTACTTC.

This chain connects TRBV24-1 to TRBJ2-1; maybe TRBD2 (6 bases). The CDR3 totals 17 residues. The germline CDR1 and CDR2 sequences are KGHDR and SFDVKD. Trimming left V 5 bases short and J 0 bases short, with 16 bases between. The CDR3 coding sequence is TGTGCCACCAGTGGGGGGGTCACGCGAAGCTCCTACAATGAGCAGTTCTTC. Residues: CATSGGVTRSSYNEQFF.

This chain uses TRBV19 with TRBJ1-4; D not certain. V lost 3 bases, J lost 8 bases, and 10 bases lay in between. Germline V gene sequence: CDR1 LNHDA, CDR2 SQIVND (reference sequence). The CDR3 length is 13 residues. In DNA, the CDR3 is TGTGCCAGTAGTATGGGAGGGAGCGAAAAACTGTTTTTT. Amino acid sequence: CASSMGGSEKLFF.

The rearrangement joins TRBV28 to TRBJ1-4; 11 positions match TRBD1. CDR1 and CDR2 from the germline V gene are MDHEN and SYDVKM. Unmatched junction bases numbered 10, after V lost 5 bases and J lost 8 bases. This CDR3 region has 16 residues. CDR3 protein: CASSIPPGQGDEKLFF. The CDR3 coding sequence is TGTGCCAGCAGTATTCCTCCGGGACAGGGGGACGAAAAACTGTTTTTT.

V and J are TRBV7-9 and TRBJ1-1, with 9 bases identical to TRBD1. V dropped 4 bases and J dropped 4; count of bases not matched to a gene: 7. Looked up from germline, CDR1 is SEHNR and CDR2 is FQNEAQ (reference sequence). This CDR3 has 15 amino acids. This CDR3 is CASSSTTGGFTEAFF. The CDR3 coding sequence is TGTGCCAGCAGCTCTACCACAGGGGGCTTCACTGAAGCTTTCTTT.

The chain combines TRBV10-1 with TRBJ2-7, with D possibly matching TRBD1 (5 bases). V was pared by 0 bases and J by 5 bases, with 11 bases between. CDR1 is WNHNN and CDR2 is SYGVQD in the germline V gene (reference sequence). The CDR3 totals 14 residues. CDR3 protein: CASSESPGRHEQYF. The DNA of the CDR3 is TGCGCCAGCAGTGAGTCCCCAGGGCGGCACGAGCAGTACTTC.

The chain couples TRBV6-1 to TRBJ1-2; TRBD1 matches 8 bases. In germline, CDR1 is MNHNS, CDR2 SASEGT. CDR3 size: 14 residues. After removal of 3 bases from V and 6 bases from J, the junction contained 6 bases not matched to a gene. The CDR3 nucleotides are TGTGCCAGCAGTGATCCCGACAGGGGAAATGGCTACACCTTC. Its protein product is CASSDPDRGNGYTF.

The CDR3: CATSRVGGRTNEKLFF. CDR3 bases: TGTGCCACCAGCAGAGTCGGGGGTAGGACTAATGAAAAACTGTTTTTT. The V call is TRBV15, the J call TRBJ1-4; D is possibly TRBD1 (5 bases). Looked up from germline, CDR1 is LNHNV and CDR2 is YYDKDF (reference sequence). The CDR3 consists of 16 residues. V was shortened by 1 base and J by 2 bases, with 11 bases between the two germline ends.

CDR3 nucleotide sequence: TGTGCCAGCAGTTTAGGGACAGGGGCTAACAATGAGCAGTTCTTC. The encoded protein is CASSLGTGANNEQFF. The chain combines TRBV28 with TRBJ2-1; 10 bases are a match to TRBD1. Germline V gene sequence: CDR1 MDHEN, CDR2 SYDVKM. Losses at the gene ends were 2 bases for V and 5 bases for J; bases not matched to a gene: 3. The CDR3 spans 15 residues.

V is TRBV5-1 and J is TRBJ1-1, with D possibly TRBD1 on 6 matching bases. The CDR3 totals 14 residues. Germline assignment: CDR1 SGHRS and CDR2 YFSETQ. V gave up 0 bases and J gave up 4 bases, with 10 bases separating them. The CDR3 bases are TGCGCCAGCAGCTTGGAACTGGGGGCCACTGAAGCTTTCTTT. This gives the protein CASSLELGATEAFF.

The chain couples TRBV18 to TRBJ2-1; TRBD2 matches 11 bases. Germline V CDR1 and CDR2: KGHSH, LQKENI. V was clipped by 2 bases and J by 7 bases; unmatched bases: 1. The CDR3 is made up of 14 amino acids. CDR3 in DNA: TGTGCCAGCTCACCAACTAGCGGGAGTAATGAGCAGTTCTTC. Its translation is CASSPTSGSNEQFF.

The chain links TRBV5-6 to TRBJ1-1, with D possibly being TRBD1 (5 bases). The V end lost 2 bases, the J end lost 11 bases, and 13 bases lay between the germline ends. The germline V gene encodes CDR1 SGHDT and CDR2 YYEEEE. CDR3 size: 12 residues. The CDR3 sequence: CASSFGTAGAFF. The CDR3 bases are TGTGCCAGCAGCTTCGGGACGGCGGGGGCTTTCTTT.

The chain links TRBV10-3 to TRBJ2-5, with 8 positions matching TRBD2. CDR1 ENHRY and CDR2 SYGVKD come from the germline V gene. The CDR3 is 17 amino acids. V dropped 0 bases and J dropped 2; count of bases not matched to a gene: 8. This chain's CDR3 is CAISESLRIAGQETQYF. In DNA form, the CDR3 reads TGTGCCATCAGTGAGTCCCTTCGGATAGCGGGGCAAGAGACCCAGTACTTC.

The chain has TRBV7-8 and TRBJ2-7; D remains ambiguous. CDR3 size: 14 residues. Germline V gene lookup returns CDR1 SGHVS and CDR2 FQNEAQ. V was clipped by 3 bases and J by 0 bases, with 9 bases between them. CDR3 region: CASSLAESSYEQYF. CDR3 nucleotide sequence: TGTGCCAGCAGCTTGGCGGAGAGCTCCTACGAGCAGTACTTC.

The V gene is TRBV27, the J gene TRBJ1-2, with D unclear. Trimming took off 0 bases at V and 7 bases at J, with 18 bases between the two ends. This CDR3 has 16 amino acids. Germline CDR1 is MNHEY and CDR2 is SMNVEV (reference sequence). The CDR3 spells CASSLSPTRAFFGYTF. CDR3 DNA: TGTGCCAGCAGTTTATCCCCTACGCGGGCCTTTTTTGGCTACACCTTC.

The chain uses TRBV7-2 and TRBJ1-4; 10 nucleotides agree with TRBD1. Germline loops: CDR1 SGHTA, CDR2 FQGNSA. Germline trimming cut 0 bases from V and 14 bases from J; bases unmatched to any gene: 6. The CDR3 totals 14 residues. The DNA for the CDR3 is TGTGCCAGCAGCTTAGCGAGTAGGGGACAGGGGCTGTTTTTT. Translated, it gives CASSLASRGQGLFF.